Below are 23 T cell receptor beta chains sequenced from a single sample in a study of blood T cell repertoires in COVID-19. Profiled with immunoSEQ multiplex PCR; TCRdb holds only in-frame clones, not every one. The profile covers around 18,000 clones, with more than 65% appearing a single time and approximately 17% taken by the ten largest. The sample comprised peripheral blood. The source of these receptors is a man aged 70-80 years with COVID-19, enrolled during active disease.

This sequence joins TRBV3-1 (or the pseudogene TRBV3-2) and TRBJ2-7; TRBD1 is a possible D gene (6 bases). The CDR3 runs 15 residues. Germline loops: CDR1 LGHDT, CDR2 YNNKEL (reference sequence). The germline V and J ends were trimmed by 0 bases and 3 bases, with 12 bases remaining between them. The CDR3 spells CASSQEADRYYEQYF. The CDR3, as DNA: TGTGCCAGCAGCCAAGAGGCCGACAGGTACTACGAGCAGTACTTC.

The rearrangement links TRBV5-6 to TRBJ1-2, with D unclear. Trimming left V 0 bases short and J 2 bases short, with 5 bases between. Germline V gene sequence: CDR1 SGHDT, CDR2 YYEEEE. The CDR3 sequence is 13 residues long. CDR3 nucleotides: TGTGCCAGCAGCTTGGGTCAGAACTATGGCTACACCTTC. Translating gives CASSLGQNYGYTF.

The V gene is TRBV10-3, the J gene TRBJ1-3; 10 nucleotides align to TRBD1. Germline trimming cut 4 bases from V and 0 bases from J; bases unmatched to any gene: 6. This CDR3 spans 17 amino acids. Germline V CDR1 and CDR2: ENHRY, SYGVKD. The CDR3 sequence: CAISVPGQGSSGNTIYF. The CDR3 nucleotides read TGTGCCATCAGTGTTCCGGGACAGGGGAGCTCTGGAAACACCATATATTTT.

This clone was seen a few times. The rearrangement uses TRBV2 and TRBJ2-1; TRBD2 aligns across 10 bases. The V and J ends lost 4 bases and 9 bases, in that order; junction bases with no gene match: 9. The CDR3 has 15 amino acids. CDR1 is SNHLY, CDR2 FYNNEI, per germline. CDR3 nucleotides: TGTGCCAGCAGTGCTTCGGCCAGCGGGGGGGGTGAGCAGTTCTTC. This translates into CASSASASGGGEQFF.

This CDR3 is CASSIDRALGTEAFF. The CDR3 region has the DNA TGTGCCAGCAGTATAGACAGGGCTTTGGGCACTGAAGCTTTCTTT. The rearrangement links TRBV7-9 to TRBJ1-1, with 7 bases aligning to TRBD1. The germline CDR1 and CDR2 sequences are SEHNR and FQNEAQ (reference sequence). This CDR3 has 15 residues. The junction had 11 bases not matched to a gene; V was cut back by 6 bases and J by 4 bases.

CDR3 residues: CSVDPAGARGHGYTF. The CDR3 DNA sequence: TGCAGCGTTGACCCGGCAGGGGCCAGGGGGCATGGCTACACCTTC. The V gene is TRBV29-1, the J gene TRBJ1-2, with 8 positions matching TRBD1. CDR1 is SQVTM and CDR2 is ANQGSEA in the germline V gene. V was pared by 3 bases and J by 6 bases, with 12 bases of the junction left unmatched. This CDR3 is built from 15 residues.

The chain has TRBV4-1 and TRBJ1-2; D is undetermined. Germline V CDR1 and CDR2: MGHRA, YSYEKL. The CDR3 has 14 amino acids. The V end was cut by 6 bases, the J end by 7 bases, with 18 bases between. The DNA for the CDR3 is TGCGCCAGCAGAGGTGGGAGCAGTTGGTTTGGCTACACCTTC. This codes for CASRGGSSWFGYTF.

This clone has more than one count but fewer than ten. J is TRBJ2-3 and V is TRBV7-9, with D maybe TRBD2 (6 bases). Germline CDR1 and CDR2: SEHNR and FQNEAQ (reference sequence). The germline V and J ends were trimmed by 1 base and 6 bases, with 14 bases remaining between them. The CDR3 covers 15 residues. CDR3 loop: CASSLGGLSGDTQYF. CDR3 bases: TGTGCCAGCAGCTTAGGGGGACTCTCGGGGGATACGCAGTATTTT. Using reference TRBV7-9 and TRBJ2-3 for the parts outside the CDR3, the full variable domain is DTGVSQNPRHKITKRGQNVTFRCDPISEHNRLYWYRQTLGQGPEFLTYFQNEAQLEKSRLLSDRFSAERPKGSFSTLEIQRTEQGDSAMYLCASSLGGLSGDTQYFGPGTRLTVL.

This chain uses TRBV2 with TRBJ1-2; possible D gene TRBD1, 5 bases. Germline V CDR1 and CDR2: SNHLY, FYNNEI. Trimming took 5 bases from V and 4 from J, leaving 11 bases between them. The CDR3 contains 13 residues. The CDR3: CASSSQDTYGYTF. In DNA, the CDR3 is TGTGCCAGCAGTTCACAGGACACCTATGGCTACACCTTC. The full variable domain, in which reference TRBV2 and TRBJ1-2 provide the parts outside the CDR3, is EPEVTQTPSHQVTQMGQEVILRCVPISNHLYFYWYRQILGQKVEFLVSFYNNEISEKSEIFDDQFSVERPDGSNFTLKIRSTKLEDSAMYFCASSSQDTYGYTFGSGTRLTVV.

This clone was observed once. This chain connects TRBV7-3 to TRBJ1-6; perhaps TRBD1 as D (5 bases). Germline loops: CDR1 SGHTA, CDR2 FQGTGA. There are 15 residues in the CDR3. The germline V and J ends were trimmed by 5 bases and 7 bases, with 15 bases remaining between them. The CDR3 sequence: CASSLGGGTNSPLHF. In DNA form, the CDR3 reads TGTGCCAGCAGCCTGGGCGGAGGGACCAATTCACCCCTCCACTTT.

The rearrangement joins TRBV28 to TRBJ2-7; D is unclear. Trimming took 3 bases from V and 0 from J, leaving 6 bases between them. This CDR3 region has 13 residues. CDR1 is MDHEN and CDR2 is SYDVKM in the germline V gene. The CDR3 sequence is CASSFISSYEQYF. For the CDR3, the DNA is TGTGCCAGCAGTTTTATTAGCTCCTACGAGCAGTACTTC.

The genes are TRBV10-3 and TRBJ1-1, with no clear D. CDR1 ENHRY and CDR2 SYGVKD come from the germline V gene. CDR3 length: 12 amino acids. Trimming pared 7 bases from V and 6 bases from J, leaving 12 bases between. The CDR3 loop is CAINAGRSEAFF. In DNA, the CDR3 is TGTGCCATCAATGCAGGTCGTTCTGAAGCTTTCTTT.

The rearrangement uses TRBV5-6 and TRBJ2-4, with D tentatively TRBD2 (6 bases). V lost 1 base, J lost 7 bases, and 15 bases lay in between. The CDR3 has 15 residues. Looked up from germline, CDR1 is SGHDT and CDR2 is YYEEEE. CDR3 coding DNA: TGTGCCAGCAGCTTGCGGGCGGCGCGGGGTAACATTCAGTACTTC. Amino acid sequence: CASSLRAARGNIQYF. Together with reference TRBV5-6 and TRBJ2-4, the CDR3 gives the full variable domain: DAGVTQSPTHLIKTRGQQVTLRCSPKSGHDTVSWYQQALGQGPQFIFQYYEEEERQRGNFPDRFSGHQFPNYSSELNVNALLLGDSALYLCASSLRAARGNIQYFGAGTRLSVL.

The V call is TRBV5-4, the J call TRBJ2-7; D is undetermined. CDR3 length: 15 amino acids. Germline V gene sequence: CDR1 SGHNT, CDR2 YYREEE (reference sequence). V was trimmed by 0 bases and J by 2 bases, leaving 12 bases between them. CDR3 in amino acids: CASSLGIAETYEQYF. CDR3 nucleotides: TGTGCCAGCAGCTTGGGTATTGCGGAAACCTACGAGCAGTACTTC.

J is TRBJ2-7 and V is TRBV7-2; D is uncertain. The CDR3 has 13 amino acids. From germline, CDR1 is SGHTA and CDR2 FQGNSA. Trimming took 1 base from V and 4 from J, leaving 8 bases between them. CDR3: CASSLGAPYEQYF. In DNA, the CDR3 is TGTGCCAGCAGCTTAGGGGCCCCGTACGAGCAGTACTTC.

The V gene is TRBV12-5, the J gene TRBJ1-5; the D gene is possibly TRBD1 (5 bases). This CDR3 spans 12 amino acids. Germline values: CDR1 LGHNT, CDR2 FRNRAP. Between the trimmed V and J ends, which lost 1 base and 11 bases, there was a span of 9 bases. This CDR3 is CASGLAPGAQHF. DNA for the CDR3: TGTGCTAGTGGTTTGGCCCCGGGGGCCCAGCATTTT.

This chain uses TRBV5-1 with TRBJ2-2; TRBD2 aligns across 7 bases. The V gene end was trimmed by 0 bases and the J gene end by 5 bases; junction bases not matched to a gene: 4. CDR3 size: 15 residues. Germline loops: CDR1 SGHRS, CDR2 YFSETQ. The CDR3 DNA reads TGCGCCAGCAGCTTGGCCAGCGGGGCTACCGGGGAGCTGTTTTTT. Translating gives CASSLASGATGELFF.

The rearrangement links TRBV30 to TRBJ2-7; no firm D call. Trimming took 2 bases from V and 8 from J, leaving 10 bases between them. The CDR3 runs 11 residues. The germline gives CDR1 GTSNPN, CDR2 SVGIG (reference sequence). CDR3: CAWSTATKQYF. CDR3 DNA: TGTGCCTGGAGTACAGCTACGAAGCAGTACTTC.

The V call is TRBV7-2, the J call TRBJ1-1; no firm D call. This CDR3 spans 15 amino acids. Germline V gene lookup returns CDR1 SGHTA and CDR2 FQGNSA. The germline V and J ends were trimmed by 5 bases and 1 base, with 14 bases remaining between them. In DNA form, the CDR3 reads TGTGCCAGCAGCCTTAGCGCGGGGTCGAACACTGAAGCTTTCTTT. It codes for CASSLSAGSNTEAFF.

This clone was counted a single time. The rearrangement joins TRBV4-1 to TRBJ2-7; a weak D match, TRBD1 (5 bases). The CDR3 runs to 13 residues. Looked up from germline, CDR1 is MGHRA and CDR2 is YSYEKL. The ends were cut back, 2 bases at V and 1 base at J, with 6 bases in the middle. The CDR3 sequence: CASSQPGSYEQYF. CDR3 sequence (DNA): TGCGCCAGCAGCCAACCAGGGTCCTACGAGCAGTACTTC.

V is TRBV24-1 and J is TRBJ1-5; 8 bases line up with TRBD1. Per germline, CDR1 KGHDR and CDR2 SFDVKD. The CDR3 spans 16 residues. With 4 bases clipped from V and 6 bases from J, the junction kept 10 bases outside the gene matches. CDR3 amino acids: CATSDGTGDRSQPQHF. Written as DNA, the CDR3 is TGTGCCACCAGTGACGGGACAGGCGATCGCAGTCAGCCCCAGCATTTT.

This rearrangement joins TRBV9 to TRBJ1-4; D call uncertain. V dropped 0 bases and J dropped 7 bases, with 7 bases sitting between them. Germline V CDR1 and CDR2: SGDLS, YYNGEE. The length of the CDR3 is 13 residues. For the CDR3, the DNA is TGTGCCAGCAGCGTAGGAGGGCGTGAAAAACTGTTTTTT. This translates into CASSVGGREKLFF.

The chain employs TRBV10-2 and TRBJ2-1; 10 bases map to TRBD2. Losses at the gene ends were 6 bases for V and 13 bases for J; bases not matched to a gene: 9. The CDR3 spans 13 residues. Germline V gene lookup returns CDR1 WSHSY and CDR2 SAAADI. The CDR3, as DNA: TGCGCCAGCAGCGGAGCGGGAGGGTCCCCTCAGTTCTTC. It translates to CASSGAGGSPQFF.